These 23 T cell receptor beta chains were all obtained from the same sample, sequenced in a study of blood T cell repertoires in COVID-19. Assay used: immunoSEQ multiplex PCR; TCRdb lists only in-frame clones, some missing. The profile shows about 480,000 clones, around 85% of them singletons. The sample consisted of PBMCs or T cells enriched from blood (not recorded which). Source of these receptors: an older woman who had recovered from COVID-19.

The CDR3 region has the DNA TGCGCCAGCAGCTTGGCCCCTAGCGCGGACGGGACCCAGTACTTC. It yields the protein CASSLAPSADGTQYF. The J gene is TRBJ2-5, the V gene TRBV5-1; D perhaps matches TRBD2 (6 bases). CDR1 and CDR2 from the germline V gene are SGHRS and YFSETQ. This CDR3 spans 15 amino acids. Trimming stripped 0 bases from V and 7 bases from J, with 16 bases between.

This chain links TRBV6-5 with TRBJ1-2, with 8 bases matching TRBD1. The V gene's germline CDR1 is MNHEY and CDR2 SVGAGI. The CDR3 totals 13 residues. The V gene end was trimmed by 6 bases and the J gene end by 7 bases; junction bases not matched to a gene: 7. Written as DNA, the CDR3 is TGTGCCAGCAGGTACCCAGGGGGCAGTGGCTACACCTTC. Protein: CASRYPGGSGYTF.

The DNA of the CDR3 is TGCGCCAGCAGCTTGGCGGGACTACACACCGGGGAGCTGTTTTTT. Protein: CASSLAGLHTGELFF. The V and J genes are TRBV5-1 and TRBJ2-2; 7 bases fit TRBD2. This CDR3 is 15 amino acids long. The J segment lost 3 bases and the V segment lost 0 bases, leaving 2 bases of the junction unmatched. Germline assignment: CDR1 SGHRS and CDR2 YFSETQ.

This clone was counted a single time. The rearrangement links TRBV6-5 to TRBJ1-3; 9 positions match TRBD1. The CDR3 totals 15 residues. V was clipped by 6 bases and J by 3 bases; unmatched bases: 6. Germline values: CDR1 MNHEY, CDR2 SVGAGI. The CDR3 region is CASRPQTGGGNTIYF. CDR3 DNA sequence: TGTGCCAGCAGACCTCAGACAGGGGGTGGAAACACCATATATTTT.

The rearrangement links TRBV19 to TRBJ1-5; 8 bases match TRBD1. Germline lookup yields CDR1 LNHDA and CDR2 SQIVND (reference sequence). Trimming cost V 5 bases and J 6 bases; bases outside gene matches: 6. CDR3 length: 14 residues. The CDR3 DNA reads TGTGCCAGTAGTGACAGGACAGGGCTTCAGCCCCAGCATTTT. The encoded protein is CASSDRTGLQPQHF.

The chain recombines TRBV5-1 with TRBJ2-3, with D possibly being TRBD2 (5 bases). The germline CDR1 and CDR2 sequences are SGHRS and YFSETQ. The CDR3 loop spans 13 amino acids. The V and J ends lost 5 bases and 3 bases respectively, with 10 bases between them. CDR3 sequence (DNA): TGCGCCAGCAGTCGGACTGCTACAGATACGCAGTATTTT. This gives the protein CASSRTATDTQYF.

Remarks on this clone: Other DNA sequences in this specimen translate into the identical CDR3. The chain joins TRBV7-9 to TRBJ1-3; D remains ambiguous. V lost 1 base to trimming and J lost 0 bases, with 4 bases between them. CDR1 is SEHNR and CDR2 is FQNEAQ in the germline V gene (reference sequence). CDR3 length equals 14 residues. CDR3 residues: CASSLVRSGNTIYF. The CDR3 DNA is TGTGCCAGCAGCTTAGTGCGCTCTGGAAACACCATATATTTT.

This clone is a singleton in its sample. The CDR3, as DNA: TGCGCCAGCAGCCAGGGGGGACAGGCAAGTTCACCCCTCCACTTT. Its protein product is CASSQGGQASSPLHF. The chain has TRBV5-1 and TRBJ1-6; 8 nucleotides line up with TRBD1. The CDR3 has 15 residues. V shed 4 bases and J 9 bases; nucleotides not matched to a gene: 9. Germline values: CDR1 SGHRS, CDR2 YFSETQ.

The chain joins TRBV14 to TRBJ2-5, with TRBD1 matching over 9 bases. This CDR3 region has 13 residues. The germline gives CDR1 SGHDN, CDR2 FVKESK. V was pared by 4 bases and J by 5 bases, with 2 bases of the junction left unmatched. In nucleotides, the CDR3 is TGTGCCAGCAGCCGGGACAGGGCGGAGACCCAGTACTTC. Encoded protein: CASSRDRAETQYF.

V is TRBV10-2 and J is TRBJ1-2; tentatively, D is TRBD1 (6 bases). CDR1 is WSHSY and CDR2 is SAAADI in the germline V gene. The CDR3 runs 13 residues. Deletions cut 6 bases from V and 8 bases from J, with 16 bases between. The CDR3 protein is CASSQTGFLGYTF. The CDR3 DNA follows: TGCGCCAGCAGCCAAACAGGGTTCCTGGGCTACACCTTC.

V is TRBV6-1 and J is TRBJ1-1, with no clear D. This CDR3 contains 13 residues. The germline gives CDR1 MNHNS, CDR2 SASEGT. V lost 3 bases and J lost 3, with 8 bases in between. In DNA, the CDR3 is TGTGCCAGCAGTGAGAACGCGCACACTGAAGCTTTCTTT. Its translation: CASSENAHTEAFF.

The chain is built from TRBV5-4 and TRBJ1-1; tentative D call: TRBD1 (6 bases). V was trimmed by 4 bases and J by 1 base, leaving 11 bases between them. Germline lookup yields CDR1 SGHNT and CDR2 YYREEE (reference sequence). The CDR3 contains 14 residues. The CDR3 nucleotides read TGTGCCAGCAGCCCCGAGGGGGAGAACACTGAAGCTTTCTTT. This sequence encodes CASSPEGENTEAFF.

The chain has TRBV19 and TRBJ2-2, with a tentative D call TRBD1 (5 bases). Per the germline V gene, CDR1 is LNHDA and CDR2 is SQIVND (reference sequence). The V and J ends lost 3 bases and 3 bases respectively, with 8 bases between them. This CDR3 is 14 amino acids long. The CDR3 nucleotides read TGTGCCAGTAGTATCGCAGGGCACACCGGGGAGCTGTTTTTT. It encodes CASSIAGHTGELFF.

The rearrangement uses TRBV4-1 and TRBJ1-5; D is unresolved. Trimming shortened V by 4 bases and J by 9 bases, and 16 bases separated the two germline ends. The CDR3 is made up of 14 amino acids. The V gene's germline CDR1 is MGHRA and CDR2 YSYEKL. CDR3 loop: CASSPRGDQRPQHF. The CDR3 region has the DNA TGCGCCAGCAGCCCCCGCGGGGATCAGCGGCCCCAGCATTTT.

The gene calls are TRBV29-1 and TRBJ1-1, with D unresolved. The V end was cut by 5 bases, the J end by 1 base, with 5 bases between. The CDR3 runs 11 residues. CDR1 is SQVTM and CDR2 is ANQGSEA in the germline V gene. CDR3 residues: CSVYPNTEAFF. Here the CDR3 DNA reads TGCAGCGTTTATCCGAACACTGAAGCTTTCTTT.

V usage is TRBV3-1 (or the pseudogene TRBV3-2) and J usage is TRBJ1-2; unclear D gene. This CDR3 has 13 residues. With 1 base removed from V and 5 bases from J, the gap between germline ends came to 8 bases. Germline V gene sequence: CDR1 LGHDT, CDR2 YNNKEL (reference sequence). CDR3 in DNA: TGTGCCAGCAGCCAAGGGTCGGGGTATGGCTACACCTTC. Translation gives CASSQGSGYGYTF.

The chain couples TRBV27 to TRBJ2-1; the match to TRBD1 covers 7 bases. This CDR3 contains 13 residues. Germline assignment: CDR1 MNHEY and CDR2 SMNVEV (reference sequence). J lost 15 bases, V lost 5 bases, and 13 bases had no gene match. The CDR3 is CASSPQGDGSPFF. The CDR3 DNA sequence: TGTGCCAGCAGTCCTCAGGGGGACGGATCCCCGTTCTTC.

About this clone itself: Different DNA sequences within this sample yield the same CDR3. The chain is built from TRBV12-5 and TRBJ2-2; 10 positions match TRBD1. The CDR3 spans 15 residues. V trimming: 6 bases; J trimming: 3 bases; junction bases outside the gene matches: 4. Germline-derived CDR1 and CDR2 are LGHNT and FRNRAP. CDR3 sequence: CASGPGQGYTGELFF. The CDR3 bases are TGTGCTAGTGGCCCGGGACAGGGGTACACCGGGGAGCTGTTTTTT.

The chain couples TRBV30 to TRBJ1-2; the match to TRBD1 covers 7 bases. V lost 4 bases and J lost 2; bases outside the gene matches: 1. Germline loops: CDR1 GTSNPN, CDR2 SVGIG (reference sequence). CDR3 size: 12 residues. CDR3 protein: CAWTTGNYGYTF. The CDR3 nucleotides read TGTGCCTGGACGACAGGGAACTATGGCTACACCTTC.

V is TRBV2 and J is TRBJ1-1, with D perhaps matching TRBD1 (6 bases). The CDR3 loop spans 15 amino acids. The V gene lost 7 bases and the J gene lost 8 bases, with 23 bases spanning the gap. Germline CDR1 and CDR2: SNHLY and FYNNEI. CDR3 nucleotide sequence: TGTGCCAGCACTGGGCGGCGGGGGGCGGATCTCGAAGCTTTCTTT. The encoded protein is CASTGRRGADLEAFF.

The chain links TRBV3-1 (or the pseudogene TRBV3-2) to TRBJ1-3; unclear D gene. V was clipped by 4 bases and J by 3 bases, with 7 bases between them. The germline V gene encodes CDR1 LGHDT and CDR2 YNNKEL (reference sequence). This CDR3 is 13 amino acids long. The CDR3 nucleotides read TGTGCCAGCAGCCCCAGTGGTGGAAACACCATATATTTT. Its translation: CASSPSGGNTIYF.

This clone was detected once. J is TRBJ2-2 and V is TRBV29-1; D is possibly TRBD2 (5 bases). Germline lookup yields CDR1 SQVTM and CDR2 ANQGSEA. Trimming removed 4 bases at V and 1 base at J, with 10 bases between. CDR3 size: 14 residues. DNA of the CDR3: TGCAGCGTTGTCCTGGCGGGGAACACCGGGGAGCTGTTTTTT. Residues: CSVVLAGNTGELFF.

The chain couples TRBV29-1 to TRBJ2-6; D remains ambiguous. V lost 0 bases to trimming and J lost 0 bases, with 9 bases between them. The CDR3 loop spans 16 amino acids. CDR1 and CDR2 from the germline V gene are SQVTM and ANQGSEA. For the CDR3, the DNA is TGCAGCGTTGAAGACAAGATCAGCTCTGGGGCCAACGTCCTGACTTTC. This gives the protein CSVEDKISSGANVLTF.